This TCR beta chain was documented in a study of shared clonotypes between healthy human individuals. Study conclusions and caveats: The sampled material consisted only of blood, and tissue repertoires are likely to differ. For naive CD4 cells, approximately 5% of clonotypes were shared across a few donors.

The V segment lost 1 base and the J segment 4 bases; nucleotides outside the gene matches: 7. The CDR3 totals 16 residues. Germline V lookup: CDR1 LGHNA, CDR2 YSLEER. It was at deep level that the assay was run. Measured with immunoSEQ multiplex PCR; TCRdb has only the in-frame clones, and not every one. The sample yields millions of clones, around nine tenths seen once. About this clone: What it recognizes is unknown.

The clonotype comes from a man younger than 35 in good health. Sequencing was done on a sample of naive CD4+ T cells sorted from blood. Subset described: CD45RA+ positively selected. The rearrangement joins TRBV4-3 to TRBJ2-1, with 7 bases that match TRBD1. CDR3 loop: CASSQAAGTVYNEQFF. The CDR3 nucleotides are TGCGCCAGCAGCCAAGCCGCCGGGACAGTATACAATGAGCAGTTCTTC.